Following are 14 T cell receptor beta chains from one sample sequenced in a study of shared T cell receptors in the human thymus. Some clones are missing from TCRdb's copy, which holds only in-frame ones; the method was immunoSEQ multiplex PCR. The data show 65,000 to 70,000 clones, 90% to 95% seen once. The source material was thymocytes. The receptors were gathered from a human donor.

This chain links TRBV29-1 with TRBJ2-1; the match to TRBD2 covers 7 bases. The CDR3 sequence is 16 residues long. The V gene's germline CDR1 is SQVTM and CDR2 ANQGSEA. V lost 3 bases to trimming and J lost 2 bases; unmatched junction nucleotides: 10. CDR3 sequence (DNA): TGCAGCGTTGACGGTGGGACCCGGGGGGCCTACAATGAGCAGTTCTTC. Its translation: CSVDGGTRGAYNEQFF.

This clone is a singleton in its sample. The chain carries TRBV19 and TRBJ1-4; D is unresolved. V dropped 6 bases and J dropped 5 bases, with 7 bases sitting between them. This CDR3 is built from 12 residues. In germline, CDR1 is LNHDA, CDR2 SQIVND (reference sequence). CDR3 loop: CASSRFNEKLFF. In DNA form, the CDR3 reads TGTGCCAGTAGCCGTTTCAATGAAAAACTGTTTTTT.

The CDR3 reads CASSRGGGRDYGYTF. CDR3 bases: TGTGCCAGTAGTAGGGGCGGGGGGCGCGATTATGGCTACACCTTC. The chain employs TRBV19 and TRBJ1-2, with a tentative D call TRBD1 (6 bases). Germline assignment: CDR1 LNHDA and CDR2 SQIVND (reference sequence). This CDR3 region has 15 residues. Trimming stripped 4 bases from V and 5 bases from J, with 17 bases between.

The CDR3 loop is CASSRDREQWDTEAFF. Written as DNA, the CDR3 is TGTGCCAGCAGCCGGGACAGGGAACAGTGGGACACTGAAGCTTTCTTT. V and J are TRBV7-2 and TRBJ1-1; 9 positions match TRBD1. After removal of 5 bases from V and 3 bases from J, the junction contained 10 bases not matched to a gene. The V gene's germline CDR1 is SGHTA and CDR2 FQGNSA. This CDR3 comprises 16 residues.

V gene TRBV5-1 combines with J gene TRBJ2-7; a weak D match, TRBD2 (5 bases). The CDR3 loop spans 22 amino acids. Germline V gene lookup returns CDR1 SGHRS and CDR2 YFSETQ. Trimming removed 0 bases from V and 2 bases from J, with 33 bases in between. CDR3 region: CASSLGNREGSVPFHKTYEQYF. The CDR3 DNA reads TGCGCCAGCAGCTTGGGCAATCGAGAGGGCAGTGTCCCCTTCCATAAAACCTACGAGCAGTACTTC.

The chain has TRBV19 and TRBJ1-4; 8 bases align to TRBD1. The CDR3 has 17 amino acids. V shed 3 bases, J shed 4 bases, and the junction held 10 bases outside the gene matches. Germline CDR1 is LNHDA and CDR2 is SQIVND (reference sequence). CDR3 bases: TGTGCCAGTAGTATGATATCGGACAGGGAGGTTAATGAAAAACTGTTTTTT. Amino acids: CASSMISDREVNEKLFF.

The chain employs TRBV10-3 and TRBJ2-7, with a weak D call TRBD2 (5 bases). Germline lookup yields CDR1 ENHRY and CDR2 SYGVKD. The CDR3 is made up of 13 amino acids. V lost 5 bases and J 6 bases, leaving 14 bases between the germline ends. CDR3 in DNA: TGTGCCATCAGTTCTGGTGGGAGTCTCGAGCAGTACTTC. Its translation: CAISSGGSLEQYF.

The gene calls are TRBV7-6 and TRBJ2-7, with 9 bases aligning to TRBD2. Germline loops: CDR1 SGHVS, CDR2 FNYEAQ. After removal of 1 base from V and 2 bases from J, the junction contained 12 bases not matched to a gene. The CDR3 spans 18 residues. The DNA of the CDR3 is TGTGCCAGCAGCTTAGGTGGGCGGGGGGGCCTCGACACCTACGAGCAGTACTTC. It translates to CASSLGGRGGLDTYEQYF.

The V and J genes are TRBV7-8 and TRBJ1-2; possibly TRBD1 for D (5 bases). Germline assignment: CDR1 SGHVS and CDR2 FQNEAQ. V lost 2 bases and J lost 4, with 14 bases in between. The CDR3 has 15 amino acids. This CDR3 reads CASSLSRTNPYGYTF. The CDR3 DNA sequence: TGTGCCAGCAGCTTATCAAGGACAAACCCCTATGGCTACACCTTC. Full variable domain (outside the CDR3, taken from reference TRBV7-8 and TRBJ1-2): GAGVSQSPRYKVAKRGQDVALRCDPISGHVSLFWYQQALGQGPEFLTYFQNEAQLDKSGLPSDRFFAERPEGSVSTLKIQRTQQEDSAVYLCASSLSRTNPYGYTFGSGTRLTVV.

This chain's CDR3 is CASSLVSGSTDTQYF. The CDR3 DNA reads TGTGCCAGCAGCTTGGTATCGGGGAGCACAGATACGCAGTATTTT. V usage is TRBV5-6 and J usage is TRBJ2-3; TRBD2 is a possible D gene (5 bases). The CDR3 consists of 15 residues. Germline values: CDR1 SGHDT, CDR2 YYEEEE. The germline V and J ends were trimmed by 0 bases and 0 bases, with 8 bases remaining between them.

This clone was recorded once. This chain uses TRBV9 with TRBJ2-5; TRBD1 agrees at 9 bases. From germline, CDR1 is SGDLS and CDR2 YYNGEE. This CDR3 has 14 residues. J was trimmed by 7 bases and V by 4 bases; bases with no gene match: 8. In DNA form, the CDR3 reads TGTGCCAGCAGCTCTCGCGGGGGACAGGGGACCCAGTACTTC. Translation gives CASSSRGGQGTQYF.

This rearrangement joins TRBV28 to TRBJ2-5, with D perhaps TRBD2 (6 bases). The J call may be wrong; the DNA end is better matched by TRBJ2-7. The CDR3 length is 15 residues. In germline, CDR1 is MDHEN, CDR2 SYDVKM. CDR3 coding DNA: TGTGCCAGCAGGGGGCGGGACGGGCGTCCCTACGAGCAGTACTTC. This codes for CASRGRDGRPYEQYF.

This sequence joins TRBV2 and TRBJ1-3; maybe TRBD1 (6 bases). Looked up from germline, CDR1 is SNHLY and CDR2 is FYNNEI. The CDR3 is 12 residues long. V was clipped by 7 bases and J by 4 bases, with 8 bases between them. The CDR3 bases are TGTGCCAGCAAGGGGACAGGAAACACCATATATTTT. Translated: CASKGTGNTIYF.

The chain is built from TRBV6-1 and TRBJ2-7; D is uncertain. This CDR3 region has 12 residues. Trimming took off 7 bases at V and 3 bases at J, with 10 bases between the two ends. CDR1 and CDR2 from the germline V gene are MNHNS and SASEGT. CDR3 coding DNA: TGTGCCAGCACTTCCCAGCTCTACGAGCAGTACTTC. Translated, it gives CASTSQLYEQYF.